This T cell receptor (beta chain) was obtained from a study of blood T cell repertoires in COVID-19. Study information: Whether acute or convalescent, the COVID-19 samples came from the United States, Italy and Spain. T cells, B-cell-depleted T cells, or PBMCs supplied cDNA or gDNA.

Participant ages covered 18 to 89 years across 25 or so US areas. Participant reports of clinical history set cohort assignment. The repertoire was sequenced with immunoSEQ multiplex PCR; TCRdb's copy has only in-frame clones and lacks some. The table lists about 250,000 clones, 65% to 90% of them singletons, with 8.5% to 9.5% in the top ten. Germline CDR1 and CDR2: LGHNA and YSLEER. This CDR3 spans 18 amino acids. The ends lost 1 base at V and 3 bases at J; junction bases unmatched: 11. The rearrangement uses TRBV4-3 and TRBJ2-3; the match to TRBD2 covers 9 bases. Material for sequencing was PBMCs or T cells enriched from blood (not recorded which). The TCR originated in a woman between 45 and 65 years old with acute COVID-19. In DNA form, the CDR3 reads TGCGCCAGCAGCCAAGTGGCCGGGGGGAGCGGGGGGACAGATACGCAGTATTTT. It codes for CASSQVAGGSGGTDTQYF.